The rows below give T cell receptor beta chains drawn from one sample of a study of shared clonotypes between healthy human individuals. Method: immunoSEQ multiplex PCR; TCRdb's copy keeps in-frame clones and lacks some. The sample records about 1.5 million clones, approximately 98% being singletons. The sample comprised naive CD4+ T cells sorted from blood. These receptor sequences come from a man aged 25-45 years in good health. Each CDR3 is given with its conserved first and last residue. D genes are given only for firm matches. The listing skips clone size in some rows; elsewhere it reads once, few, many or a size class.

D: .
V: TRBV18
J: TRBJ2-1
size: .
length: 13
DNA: TGTGCCAGCTCACCCGGGGTAGGGAATGAGCAATTCTTC
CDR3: CASSPGVGNEQFF

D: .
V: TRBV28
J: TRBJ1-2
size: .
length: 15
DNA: TGTGCCAGCAGTGCCGCGACACCGGGGGACTATGGCTACACCTTC
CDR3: CASSAATPGDYGYTF

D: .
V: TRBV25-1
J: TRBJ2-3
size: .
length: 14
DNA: TGTGCCAGCAGTGAATGGGCGGGGTCAGATACGCAGTATTTT
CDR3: CASSEWAGSDTQYF

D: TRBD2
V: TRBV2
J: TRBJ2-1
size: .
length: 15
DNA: TGTGCCAGCAGCTGGACTAGCGGGAGGAACAATGAGCAGTTCTTC
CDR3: CASSWTSGRNNEQFF

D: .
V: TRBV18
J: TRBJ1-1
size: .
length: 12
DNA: TGTGCCAGCTCAAAGGCCAACACTGAAGCTTTCTTT
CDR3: CASSKANTEAFF

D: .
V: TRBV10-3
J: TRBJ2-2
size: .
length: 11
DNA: TGTGCCTCCGAGGGGGTCGGGGAGCTGTTTTTT
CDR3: CASEGVGELFF

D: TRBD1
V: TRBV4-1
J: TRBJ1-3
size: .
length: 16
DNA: TGCGCCAGCAGTCCGGGACAGGGGGCAGGGGGAAACACCATATATTTT
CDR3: CASSPGQGAGGNTIYF

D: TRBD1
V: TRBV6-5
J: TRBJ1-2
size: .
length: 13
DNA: TGTGCCAGCAGAGGAGGACAGGCCAATGGCTACACCTTC
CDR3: CASRGGQANGYTF

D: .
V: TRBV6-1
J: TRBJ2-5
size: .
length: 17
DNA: TGTGCCAGCAGTGAAGTCCCTGTCGGTAGCGTCCAAGAGACCCAGTACTTC
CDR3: CASSEVPVGSVQETQYF

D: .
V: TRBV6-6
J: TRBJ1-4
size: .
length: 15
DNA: TGTGCCAGCAGTCTGTCAGGGTCAACTAATGAAAAACTGTTTTTT
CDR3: CASSLSGSTNEKLFF

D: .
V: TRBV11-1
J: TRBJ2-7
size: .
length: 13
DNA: TGTGCCAGCAGCTCCGACAGGGAGGACGAGCAGTACTTC
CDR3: CASSSDREDEQYF

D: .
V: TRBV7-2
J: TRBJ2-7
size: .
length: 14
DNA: TGTGCCAGCAGCTTGAACAGGGTAACCTACGAGCAGTACTTC
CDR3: CASSLNRVTYEQYF

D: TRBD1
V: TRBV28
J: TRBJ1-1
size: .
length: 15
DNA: TGTGCCAGCAGTTTACTGGACAGGGGGAACACTGAAGCTTTCTTT
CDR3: CASSLLDRGNTEAFF

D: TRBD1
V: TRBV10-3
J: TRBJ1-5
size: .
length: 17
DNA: TGTGCCATCAGTGAGTCTCTAGGGACAGGGGGCAATCAGCCCCAGCATTTT
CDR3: CAISESLGTGGNQPQHF

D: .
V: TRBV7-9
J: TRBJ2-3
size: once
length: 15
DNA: TGTGCCAGCAGCCCCTCTTTGGTCTTCACAGATACGCAGTATTTT
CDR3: CASSPSLVFTDTQYF

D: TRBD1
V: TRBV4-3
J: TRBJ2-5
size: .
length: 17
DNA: TGCGCCAGCAGCCAAGCCCCCGGGACAGGGGGCGCGCAGACCCAGTACTTC
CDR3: CASSQAPGTGGAQTQYF

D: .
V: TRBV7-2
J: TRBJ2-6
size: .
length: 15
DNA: TGTGCCAGCAGCTTCCGGCACTCTGGGGCCAACGTCCTGACTTTC
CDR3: CASSFRHSGANVLTF

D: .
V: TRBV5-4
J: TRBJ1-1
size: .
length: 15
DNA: TGTGCCAGCAGCGCTAAGGGGGGCGCGGACACTGAAGCTTTCTTT
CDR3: CASSAKGGADTEAFF

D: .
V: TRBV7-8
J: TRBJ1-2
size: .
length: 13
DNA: TGTGCCAGCAGCTTAGCGCCCAGCTATGGCTACACCTTC
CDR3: CASSLAPSYGYTF

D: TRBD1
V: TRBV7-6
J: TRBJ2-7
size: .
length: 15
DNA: TGTGCCAGCAGCTTAGCACAGGGGGCCACCTACGAGCAGTACTTC
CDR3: CASSLAQGATYEQYF

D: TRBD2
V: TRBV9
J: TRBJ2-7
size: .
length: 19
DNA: TGTGCCAGCAGCGTAGGGAGCGGGAGGCCCGCCCTCCTAGGCTACGAGCAGTACTTC
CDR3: CASSVGSGRPALLGYEQYF

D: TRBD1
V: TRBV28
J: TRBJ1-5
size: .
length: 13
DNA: TGTGCCAGCCTCGGACAGGGACGACAGCCCCAGCATTTT
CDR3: CASLGQGRQPQHF

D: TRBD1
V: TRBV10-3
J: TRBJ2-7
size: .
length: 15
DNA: TGTGCCATCAGCGGACAGGGAACTAGAGGGAACGAGCAGTACTTC
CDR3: CAISGQGTRGNEQYF

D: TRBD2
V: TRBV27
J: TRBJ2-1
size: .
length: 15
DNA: TGTGCCAGCAGTCCAGCGGGAGCTTCCTACAATGAGCAGTTCTTC
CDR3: CASSPAGASYNEQFF

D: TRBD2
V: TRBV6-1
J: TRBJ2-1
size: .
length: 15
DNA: TGTGCCAGCACTGGAGGGGCTAGCGGGAGAGGTGAGCAGTTCTTC
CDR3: CASTGGASGRGEQFF

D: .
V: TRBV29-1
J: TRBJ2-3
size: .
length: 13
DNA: TGCAGCGTTGAGTCGGTAAGGGAAGATACGCAGTATTTT
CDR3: CSVESVREDTQYF

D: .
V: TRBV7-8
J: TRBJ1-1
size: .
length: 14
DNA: TGTGCCAGCAGCCCTCTTCTGGGGGGCACTGAAGCTTTCTTT
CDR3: CASSPLLGGTEAFF

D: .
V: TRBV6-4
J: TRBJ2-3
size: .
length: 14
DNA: TGTGCCAGCACCTATCCTAGGACTAAAGATACGCAGTATTTT
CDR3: CASTYPRTKDTQYF

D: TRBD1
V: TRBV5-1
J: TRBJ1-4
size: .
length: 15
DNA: TGCGCCAGCAGCTGGGACAGTGCAACTAATGAAAAACTGTTTTTT
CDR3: CASSWDSATNEKLFF

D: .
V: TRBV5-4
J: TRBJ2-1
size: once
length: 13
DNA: TGTGCCAGCACCACCCGCGCCGCATTGGAGCAGTTCTTC
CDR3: CASTTRAALEQFF

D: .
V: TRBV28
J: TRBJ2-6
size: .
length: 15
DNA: TGTGCCAGCAGCCATAGACAGTCTGGGGCCAACGTCCTGACTTTC
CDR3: CASSHRQSGANVLTF

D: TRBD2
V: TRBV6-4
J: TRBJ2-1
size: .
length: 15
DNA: TGTGCCAGCAGTGAATTTGGACTAGGCTTCAATGAGCAGTTCTTC
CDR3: CASSEFGLGFNEQFF

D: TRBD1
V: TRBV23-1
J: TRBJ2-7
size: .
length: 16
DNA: TGCGCCAGCAGTCACCCCGACAGGGCAACAAATGACGAGCAGTACTTC
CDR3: CASSHPDRATNDEQYF

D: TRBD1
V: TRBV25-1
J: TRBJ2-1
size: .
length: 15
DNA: TGTGCCAGCAGCGCGGGACAGGGAACCTACAATGAGCAGTTCTTC
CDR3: CASSAGQGTYNEQFF

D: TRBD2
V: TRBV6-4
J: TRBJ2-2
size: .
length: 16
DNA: TGTGCCAGCAGTGTGACTAGCGCCCCGAGCACCGGGGAGCTGTTTTTT
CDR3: CASSVTSAPSTGELFF

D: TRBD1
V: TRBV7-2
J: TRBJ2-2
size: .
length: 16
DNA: TGTGCCAGCAGCGTTGACAGGGTAGCAGCATACGGGGAGCTGTTTTTT
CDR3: CASSVDRVAAYGELFF

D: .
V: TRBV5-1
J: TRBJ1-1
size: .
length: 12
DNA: TGCGCCAGCAGCTTACAGGACACTGAAGCTTTCTTT
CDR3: CASSLQDTEAFF

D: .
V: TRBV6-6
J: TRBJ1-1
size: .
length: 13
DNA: TGTGCCAGCAGTTACGAATTAGGCACTGAAGCTTTCTTT
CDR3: CASSYELGTEAFF

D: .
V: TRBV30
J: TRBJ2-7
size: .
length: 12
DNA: TGTGCCGGATTACGGACTTCCTACGAGCAGTACTTC
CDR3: CAGLRTSYEQYF

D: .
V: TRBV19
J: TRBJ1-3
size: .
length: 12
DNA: TGTGCCAGTAGTATTGAACGGAACACCATATATTTT
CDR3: CASSIERNTIYF

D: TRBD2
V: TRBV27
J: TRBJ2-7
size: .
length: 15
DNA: TGTGCCAGCAGTTTACGACTAGCGGGACAGTACGAGCAGTACTTC
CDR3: CASSLRLAGQYEQYF

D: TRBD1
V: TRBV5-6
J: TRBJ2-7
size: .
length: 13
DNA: TGTGCCAGCAGATATGACAGGGGCTACGAGCAGTACTTC
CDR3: CASRYDRGYEQYF

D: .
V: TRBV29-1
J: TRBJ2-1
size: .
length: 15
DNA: TGCAGCGTTGAAGATCGGGAGAAGTCCTACAATGAGCAGTTCTTC
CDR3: CSVEDREKSYNEQFF

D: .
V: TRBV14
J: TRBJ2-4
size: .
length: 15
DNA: TGTGCCAGCAGCCAAGACAGTCTAGCCAAAAACATTCAGTACTTC
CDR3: CASSQDSLAKNIQYF

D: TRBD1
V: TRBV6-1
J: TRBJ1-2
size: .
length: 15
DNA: TGTGCCAGCAGCCTCAACCGGGACAGTCTCTATGGCTACACCTTC
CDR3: CASSLNRDSLYGYTF

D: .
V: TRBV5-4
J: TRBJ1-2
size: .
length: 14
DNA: TGTGCCAGCAGCGGGGGGACCACCCGATCGAGCTACACCTTC
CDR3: CASSGGTTRSSYTF

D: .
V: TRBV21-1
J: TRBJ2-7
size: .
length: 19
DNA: TGTGCCAGCAGCAAAGTGGTACTAGCGGGAGGGCTTCTCGACTACGAGCAGTACTTC
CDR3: CASSKVVLAGGLLDYEQYF